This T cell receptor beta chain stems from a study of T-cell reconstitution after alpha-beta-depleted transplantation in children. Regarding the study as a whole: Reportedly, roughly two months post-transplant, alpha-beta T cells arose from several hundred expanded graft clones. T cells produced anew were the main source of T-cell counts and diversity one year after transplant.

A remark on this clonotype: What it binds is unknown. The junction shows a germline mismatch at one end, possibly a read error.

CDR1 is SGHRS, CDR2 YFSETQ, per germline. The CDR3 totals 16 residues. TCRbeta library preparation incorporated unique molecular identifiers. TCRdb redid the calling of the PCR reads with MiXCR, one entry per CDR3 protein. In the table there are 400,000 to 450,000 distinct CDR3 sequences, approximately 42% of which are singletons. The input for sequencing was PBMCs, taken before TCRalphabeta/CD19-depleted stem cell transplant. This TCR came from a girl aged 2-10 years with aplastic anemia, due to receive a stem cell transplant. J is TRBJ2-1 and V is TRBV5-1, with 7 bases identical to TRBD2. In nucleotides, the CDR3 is TGCGCCCGCAGCTTGAGGGTAGCGGGTCACTACAATGAGCAGTTCTTC. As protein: CARSLRVAGHYNEQFF.